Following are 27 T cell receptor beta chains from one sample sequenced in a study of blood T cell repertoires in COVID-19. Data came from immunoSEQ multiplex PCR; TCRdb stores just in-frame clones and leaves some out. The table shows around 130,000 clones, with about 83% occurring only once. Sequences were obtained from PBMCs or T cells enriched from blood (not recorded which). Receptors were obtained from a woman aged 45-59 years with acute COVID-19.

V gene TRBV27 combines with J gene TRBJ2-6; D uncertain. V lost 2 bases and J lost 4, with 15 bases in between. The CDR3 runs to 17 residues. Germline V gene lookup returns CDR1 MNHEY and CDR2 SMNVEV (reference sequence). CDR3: CASSLIPADSGANVLTF. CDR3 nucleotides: TGTGCCAGCAGTTTAATCCCCGCAGATTCCGGGGCCAACGTCCTGACTTTC.

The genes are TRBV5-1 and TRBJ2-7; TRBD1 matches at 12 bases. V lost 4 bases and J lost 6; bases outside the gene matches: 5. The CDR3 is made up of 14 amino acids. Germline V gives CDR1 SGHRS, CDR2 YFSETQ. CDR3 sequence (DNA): TGCGCCAGCAGCCCCGGGACAGGGGGCGGCGAGCAGTACTTC. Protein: CASSPGTGGGEQYF.

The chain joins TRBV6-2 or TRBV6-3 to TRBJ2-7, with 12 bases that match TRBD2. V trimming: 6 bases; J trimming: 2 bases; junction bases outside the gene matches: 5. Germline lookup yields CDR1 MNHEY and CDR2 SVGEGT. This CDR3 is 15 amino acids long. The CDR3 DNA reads TGTGCCAGCAGCTCGACTAGCGGGGGAGCCTACGAGCAGTACTTC. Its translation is CASSSTSGGAYEQYF.

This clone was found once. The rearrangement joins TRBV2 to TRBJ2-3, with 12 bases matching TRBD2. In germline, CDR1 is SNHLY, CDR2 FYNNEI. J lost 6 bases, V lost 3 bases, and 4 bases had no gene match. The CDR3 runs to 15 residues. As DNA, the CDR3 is TGTGCCAGCAGTGAGACTAGCGGGAGTTCGGATACGCAGTATTTT. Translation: CASSETSGSSDTQYF. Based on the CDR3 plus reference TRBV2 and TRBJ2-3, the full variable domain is EPEVTQTPSHQVTQMGQEVILRCVPISNHLYFYWYRQILGQKVEFLVSFYNNEISEKSEIFDDQFSVERPDGSNFTLKIRSTKLEDSAMYFCASSETSGSSDTQYFGPGTRLTVL.

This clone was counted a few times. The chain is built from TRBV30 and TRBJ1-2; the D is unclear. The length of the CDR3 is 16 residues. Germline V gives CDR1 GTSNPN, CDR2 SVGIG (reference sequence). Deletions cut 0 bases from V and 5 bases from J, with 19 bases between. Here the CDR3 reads CAWSVRQGDKRYGYTF. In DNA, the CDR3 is TGTGCCTGGAGTGTACGCCAAGGAGATAAAAGGTATGGCTACACCTTC. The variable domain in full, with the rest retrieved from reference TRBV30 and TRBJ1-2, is SQTIHQWPATLVQPVGSPLSLECTVEGTSNPNLYWYRQAAGRGLQLLFYSVGIGQISSEVPQNLSASRPQDRQFILSSKKLLLSDSGFYLCAWSVRQGDKRYGYTFGSGTRLTVV.

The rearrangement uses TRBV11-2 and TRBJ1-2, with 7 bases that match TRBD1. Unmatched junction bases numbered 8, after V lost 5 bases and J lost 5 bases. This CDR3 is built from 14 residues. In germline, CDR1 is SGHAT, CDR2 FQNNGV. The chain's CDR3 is CASSRQGNRYGYTF. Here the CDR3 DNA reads TGTGCCAGCAGCCGACAGGGAAACCGGTATGGCTACACCTTC. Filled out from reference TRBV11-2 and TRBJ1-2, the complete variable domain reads EAGVAQSPRYKIIEKRQSVAFWCNPISGHATLYWYQQILGQGPKLLIQFQNNGVVDDSQLPKDRFSAERLKGVDSTLKIQPAKLEDSAVYLCASSRQGNRYGYTFGSGTRLTVV.

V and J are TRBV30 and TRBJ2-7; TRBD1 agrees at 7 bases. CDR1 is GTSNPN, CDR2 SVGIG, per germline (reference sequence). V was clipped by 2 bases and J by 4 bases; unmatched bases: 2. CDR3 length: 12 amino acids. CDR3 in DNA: TGTGCCTGGAGTCAGGACAGGTACGAGCAGTACTTC. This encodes CAWSQDRYEQYF.

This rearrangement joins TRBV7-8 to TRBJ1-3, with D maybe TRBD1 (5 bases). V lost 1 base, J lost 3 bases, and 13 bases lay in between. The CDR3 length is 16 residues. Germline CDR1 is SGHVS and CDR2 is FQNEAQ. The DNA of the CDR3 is TGTGCCAGCAGCTTAGTAGGGTCGGGGGTTGGAAACACCATATATTTT. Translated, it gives CASSLVGSGVGNTIYF. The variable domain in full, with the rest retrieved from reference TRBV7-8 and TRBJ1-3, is GAGVSQSPRYKVAKRGQDVALRCDPISGHVSLFWYQQALGQGPEFLTYFQNEAQLDKSGLPSDRFFAERPEGSVSTLKIQRTQQEDSAVYLCASSLVGSGVGNTIYFGEGSWLTVV.

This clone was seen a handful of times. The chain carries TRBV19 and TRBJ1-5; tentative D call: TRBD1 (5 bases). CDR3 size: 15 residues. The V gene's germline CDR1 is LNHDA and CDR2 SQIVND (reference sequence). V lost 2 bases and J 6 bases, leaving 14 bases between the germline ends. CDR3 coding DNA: TGTGCCAGTAGTATAAGGGCCAGGGAGGGTCAGCCCCAGCATTTT. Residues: CASSIRAREGQPQHF.

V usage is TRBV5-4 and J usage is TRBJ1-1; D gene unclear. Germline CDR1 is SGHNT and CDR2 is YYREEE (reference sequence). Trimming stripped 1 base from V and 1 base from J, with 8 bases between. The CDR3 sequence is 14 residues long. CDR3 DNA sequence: TGTGCCAGCAGCTTGTCTCAGGCGAACACTGAAGCTTTCTTT. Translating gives CASSLSQANTEAFF.

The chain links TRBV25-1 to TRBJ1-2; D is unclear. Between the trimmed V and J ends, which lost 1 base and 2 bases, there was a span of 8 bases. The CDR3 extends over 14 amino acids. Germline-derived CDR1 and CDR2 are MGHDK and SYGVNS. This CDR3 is CASSESAGNYGYTF. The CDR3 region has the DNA TGTGCCAGCAGTGAATCCGCCGGGAACTATGGCTACACCTTC.

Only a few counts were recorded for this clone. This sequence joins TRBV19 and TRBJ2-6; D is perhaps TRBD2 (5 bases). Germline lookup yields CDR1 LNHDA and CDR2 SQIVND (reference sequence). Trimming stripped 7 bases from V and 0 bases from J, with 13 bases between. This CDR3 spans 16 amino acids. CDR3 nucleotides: TGTGCCAGTACCCTAACCCGGGGCTCTGGGGCCAACGTCCTGACTTTC. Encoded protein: CASTLTRGSGANVLTF.

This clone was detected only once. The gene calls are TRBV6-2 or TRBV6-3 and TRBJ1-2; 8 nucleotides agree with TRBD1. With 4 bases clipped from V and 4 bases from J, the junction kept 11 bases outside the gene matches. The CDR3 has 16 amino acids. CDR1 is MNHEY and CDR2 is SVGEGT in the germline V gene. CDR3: CASSSASGGHPYGYTF. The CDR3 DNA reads TGTGCCAGCAGTTCTGCCTCAGGGGGCCACCCCTATGGCTACACCTTC.

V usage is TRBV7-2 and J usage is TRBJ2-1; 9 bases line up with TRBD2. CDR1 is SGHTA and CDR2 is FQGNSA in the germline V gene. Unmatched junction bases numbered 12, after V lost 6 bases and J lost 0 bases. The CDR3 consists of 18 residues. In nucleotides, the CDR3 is TGTGCCAGCAGACCCGACCCTAGCGGGATGAGCTCCTACAATGAGCAGTTCTTC. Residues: CASRPDPSGMSSYNEQFF.

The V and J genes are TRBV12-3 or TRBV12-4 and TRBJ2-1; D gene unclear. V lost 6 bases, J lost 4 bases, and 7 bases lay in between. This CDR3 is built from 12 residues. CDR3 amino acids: CASSPLYNEQFF. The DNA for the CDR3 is TGTGCCAGCAGCCCGTTATACAATGAGCAGTTCTTC.

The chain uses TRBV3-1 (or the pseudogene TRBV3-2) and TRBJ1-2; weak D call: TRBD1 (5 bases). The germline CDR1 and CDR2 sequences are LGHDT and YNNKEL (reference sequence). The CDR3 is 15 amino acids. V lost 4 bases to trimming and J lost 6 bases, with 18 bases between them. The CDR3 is CASSPTQAEYDGYTF. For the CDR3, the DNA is TGTGCCAGCAGCCCTACACAGGCAGAGTATGATGGCTACACCTTC.

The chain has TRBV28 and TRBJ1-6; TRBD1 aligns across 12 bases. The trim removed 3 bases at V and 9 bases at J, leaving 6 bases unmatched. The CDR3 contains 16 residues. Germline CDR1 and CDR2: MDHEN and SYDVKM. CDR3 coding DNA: TGTGCCAGCAGTTTGCGGGACAGGGGGCTCGTTTCACCCCTCCACTTT. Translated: CASSLRDRGLVSPLHF.

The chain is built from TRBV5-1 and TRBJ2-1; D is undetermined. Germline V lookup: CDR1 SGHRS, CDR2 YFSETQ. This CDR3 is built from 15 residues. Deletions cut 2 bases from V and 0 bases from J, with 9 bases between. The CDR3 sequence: CASSLYRSSYNEQFF. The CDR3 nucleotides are TGCGCCAGCAGCTTATACCGGAGCTCCTACAATGAGCAGTTCTTC. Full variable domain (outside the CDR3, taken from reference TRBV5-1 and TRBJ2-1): KAGVTQTPRYLIKTRGQQVTLSCSPISGHRSVSWYQQTPGQGLQFLFEYFSETQRNKGNFPGRFSGRQFSNSRSEMNVSTLELGDSALYLCASSLYRSSYNEQFFGPGTRLTVL.

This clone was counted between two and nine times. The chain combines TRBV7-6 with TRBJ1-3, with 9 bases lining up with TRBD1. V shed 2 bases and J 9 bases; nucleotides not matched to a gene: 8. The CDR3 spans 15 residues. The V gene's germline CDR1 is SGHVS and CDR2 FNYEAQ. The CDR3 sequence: CASSLSMGQGGTIYF. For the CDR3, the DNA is TGTGCCAGCAGCTTATCTATGGGACAGGGCGGCACCATATATTTT. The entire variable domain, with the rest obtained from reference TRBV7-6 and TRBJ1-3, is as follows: GAGVSQSPRYKVTKRGQDVALRCDPISGHVSLYWYRQALGQGPEFLTYFNYEAQQDKSGLPNDRFSAERPEGSISTLTIQRTEQRDSAMYRCASSLSMGQGGTIYFGEGSWLTVV.

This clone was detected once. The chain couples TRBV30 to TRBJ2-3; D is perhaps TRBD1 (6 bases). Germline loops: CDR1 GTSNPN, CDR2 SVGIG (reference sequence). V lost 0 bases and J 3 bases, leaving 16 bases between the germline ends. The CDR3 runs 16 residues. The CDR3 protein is CAWSVAGAVSTDTQYF. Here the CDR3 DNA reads TGTGCCTGGAGTGTGGCAGGGGCAGTTAGTACAGATACGCAGTATTTT.

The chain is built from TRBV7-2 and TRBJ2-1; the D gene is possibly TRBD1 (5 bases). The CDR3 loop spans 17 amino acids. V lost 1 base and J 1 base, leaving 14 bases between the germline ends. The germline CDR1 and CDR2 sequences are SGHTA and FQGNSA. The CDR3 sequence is CASSLVVHKGSYNEQFF. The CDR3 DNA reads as TGTGCCAGCAGCTTAGTCGTCCACAAGGGGTCCTACAATGAGCAGTTCTTC.

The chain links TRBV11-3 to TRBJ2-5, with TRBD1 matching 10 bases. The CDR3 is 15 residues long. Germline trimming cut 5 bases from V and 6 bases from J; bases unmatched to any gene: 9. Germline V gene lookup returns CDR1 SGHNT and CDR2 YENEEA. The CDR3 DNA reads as TGTGCCAGCAGCGCCCGGGACAGGGGAGGTCAGACCCAGTACTTC. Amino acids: CASSARDRGGQTQYF.

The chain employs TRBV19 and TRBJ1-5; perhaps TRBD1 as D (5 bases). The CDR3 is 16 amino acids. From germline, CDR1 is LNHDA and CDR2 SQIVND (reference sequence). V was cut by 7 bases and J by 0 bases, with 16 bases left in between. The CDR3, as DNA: TGTGCCAGTACCCTACGTCCGGACAATAGCAATCAGCCCCAGCATTTT. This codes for CASTLRPDNSNQPQHF.

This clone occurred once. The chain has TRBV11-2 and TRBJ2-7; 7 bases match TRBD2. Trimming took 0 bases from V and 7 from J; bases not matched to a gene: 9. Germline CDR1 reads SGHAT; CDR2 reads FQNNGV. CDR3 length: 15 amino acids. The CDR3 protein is CASSLEGGVPREQYF. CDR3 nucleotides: TGTGCCAGCAGCTTAGAGGGGGGGGTCCCCCGGGAGCAGTACTTC.

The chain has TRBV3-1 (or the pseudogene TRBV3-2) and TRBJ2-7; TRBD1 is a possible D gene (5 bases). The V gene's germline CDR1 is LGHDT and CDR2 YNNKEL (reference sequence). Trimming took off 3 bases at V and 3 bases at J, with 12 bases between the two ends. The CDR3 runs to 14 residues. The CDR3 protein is CASSHQIDSYEQYF. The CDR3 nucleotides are TGTGCCAGCAGCCATCAGATTGACAGCTACGAGCAGTACTTC.

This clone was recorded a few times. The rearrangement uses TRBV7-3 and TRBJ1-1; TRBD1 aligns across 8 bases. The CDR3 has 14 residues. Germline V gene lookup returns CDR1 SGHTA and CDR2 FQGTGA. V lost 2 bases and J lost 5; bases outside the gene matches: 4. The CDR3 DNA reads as TGTGCCAGCAGCTTACAGGGGGCGAGGACTGAAGCTTTCTTT. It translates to CASSLQGARTEAFF.

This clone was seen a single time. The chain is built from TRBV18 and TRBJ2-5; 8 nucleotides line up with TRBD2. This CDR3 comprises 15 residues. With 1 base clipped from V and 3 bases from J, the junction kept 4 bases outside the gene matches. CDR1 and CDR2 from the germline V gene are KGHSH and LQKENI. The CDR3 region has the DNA TGTGCCAGCTCACCACGGACTAGCACGGAAGAGACCCAGTACTTC. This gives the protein CASSPRTSTEETQYF.